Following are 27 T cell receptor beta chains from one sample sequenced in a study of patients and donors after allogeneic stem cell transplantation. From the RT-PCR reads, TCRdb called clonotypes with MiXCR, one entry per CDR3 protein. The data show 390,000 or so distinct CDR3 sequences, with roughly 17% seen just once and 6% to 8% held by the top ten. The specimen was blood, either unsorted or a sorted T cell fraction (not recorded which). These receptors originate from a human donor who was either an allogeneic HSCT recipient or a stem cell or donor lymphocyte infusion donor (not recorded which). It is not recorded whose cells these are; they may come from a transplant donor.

The CDR3 here is CAGRVANTGELFF. CDR3 nucleotides: TGTGCCGGCCGGGTGGCGAACACCGGGGAGCTGTTTTTT. The chain is built from TRBV28 and TRBJ2-2; the D is unclear. The germline CDR1 and CDR2 sequences are MDHEN and SYDVKM. This CDR3 comprises 13 residues. With 11 bases removed from V and 0 bases from J, the gap between germline ends came to 10 bases.

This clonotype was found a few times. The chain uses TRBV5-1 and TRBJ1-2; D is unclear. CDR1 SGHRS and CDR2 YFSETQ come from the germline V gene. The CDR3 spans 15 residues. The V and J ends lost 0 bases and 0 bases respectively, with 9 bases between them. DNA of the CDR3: TGCGCCAGCAGCTTGGACAGAGAGACTAACTATGGCTACACCTTC. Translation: CASSLDRETNYGYTF. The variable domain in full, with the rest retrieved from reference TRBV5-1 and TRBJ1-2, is KAGVTQTPRYLIKTRGQQVTLSCSPISGHRSVSWYQQTPGQGLQFLFEYFSETQRNKGNFPGRFSGRQFSNSRSEMNVSTLELGDSALYLCASSLDRETNYGYTFGSGTRLTVV.

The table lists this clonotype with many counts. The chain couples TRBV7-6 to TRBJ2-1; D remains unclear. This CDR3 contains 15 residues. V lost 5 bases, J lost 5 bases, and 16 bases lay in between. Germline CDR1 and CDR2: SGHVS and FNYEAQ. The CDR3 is CASSRFVQAHNEQFF. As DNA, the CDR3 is TGTGCCAGCAGCCGGTTTGTCCAGGCCCACAATGAGCAGTTCTTC.

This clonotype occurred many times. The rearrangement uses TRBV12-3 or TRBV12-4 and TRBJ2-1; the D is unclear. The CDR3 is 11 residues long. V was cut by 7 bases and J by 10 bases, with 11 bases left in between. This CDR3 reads CASTLLGEQFF. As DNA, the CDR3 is TGTGCCAGCACTCTTTTAGGGGAGCAGTTCTTC.

CDR3 sequence: CASSQGPLPHGRNQPQHF. The DNA of the CDR3 is TGCGCCAGCAGCCAAGGACCCCTCCCGCACGGGCGCAATCAGCCCCAGCATTTT. This rearrangement joins TRBV4-1 to TRBJ1-5; D gene unclear. The CDR3 runs 18 residues. The V gene lost 1 base and the J gene lost 2 bases, with 18 bases spanning the gap. Germline CDR1 and CDR2: MGHRA and YSYEKL.

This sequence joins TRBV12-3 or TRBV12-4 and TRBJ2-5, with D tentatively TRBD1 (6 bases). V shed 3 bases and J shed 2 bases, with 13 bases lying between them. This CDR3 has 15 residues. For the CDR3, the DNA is TGTGCCAGCAGTTTCCCGGACAGAGTACAAGAGACCCAGTACTTC. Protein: CASSFPDRVQETQYF.

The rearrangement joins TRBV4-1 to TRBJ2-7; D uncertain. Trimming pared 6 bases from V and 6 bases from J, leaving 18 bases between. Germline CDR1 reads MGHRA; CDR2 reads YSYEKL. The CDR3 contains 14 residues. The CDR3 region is CASSDKISGREQYF. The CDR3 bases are TGCGCCAGCAGTGACAAGATATCAGGTCGCGAGCAGTACTTC.

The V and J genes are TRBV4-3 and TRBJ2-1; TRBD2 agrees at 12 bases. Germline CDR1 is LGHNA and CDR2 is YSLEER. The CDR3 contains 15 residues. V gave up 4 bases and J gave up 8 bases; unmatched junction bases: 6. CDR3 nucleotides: TGCGCCAGCAGCCCGCTAGCGGGGGGGACCGATGAGCAGTTCTTC. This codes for CASSPLAGGTDEQFF.

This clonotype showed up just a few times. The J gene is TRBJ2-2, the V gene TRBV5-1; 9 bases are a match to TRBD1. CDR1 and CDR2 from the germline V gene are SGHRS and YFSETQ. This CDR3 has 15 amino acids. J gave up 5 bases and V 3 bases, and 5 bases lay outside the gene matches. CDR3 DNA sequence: TGCGCCAGCAGCTCGGGACAGGGATGGACCGGGGAGCTGTTTTTT. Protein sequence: CASSSGQGWTGELFF.

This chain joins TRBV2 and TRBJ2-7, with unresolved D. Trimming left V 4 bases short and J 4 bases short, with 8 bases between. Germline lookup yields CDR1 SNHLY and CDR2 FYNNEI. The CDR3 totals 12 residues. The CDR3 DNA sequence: TGTGCCAGCAGTGTTAAAGGTTACGAGCAGTACTTC. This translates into CASSVKGYEQYF.

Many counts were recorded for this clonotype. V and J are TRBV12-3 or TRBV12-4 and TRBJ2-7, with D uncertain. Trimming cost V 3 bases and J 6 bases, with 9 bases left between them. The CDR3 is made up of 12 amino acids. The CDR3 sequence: CASSLGSSEQYF. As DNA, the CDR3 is TGTGCCAGCAGTTTGGGAAGCTCCGAGCAGTACTTC.

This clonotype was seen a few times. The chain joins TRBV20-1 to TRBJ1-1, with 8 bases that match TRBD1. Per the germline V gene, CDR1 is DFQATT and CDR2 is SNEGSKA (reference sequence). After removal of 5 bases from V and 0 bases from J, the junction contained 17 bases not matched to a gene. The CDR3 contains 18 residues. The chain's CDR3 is CSAVVPGGFYRLNTEAFF. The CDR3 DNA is TGCAGTGCTGTGGTTCCAGGGGGCTTTTATCGTTTGAACACTGAAGCTTTCTTT.

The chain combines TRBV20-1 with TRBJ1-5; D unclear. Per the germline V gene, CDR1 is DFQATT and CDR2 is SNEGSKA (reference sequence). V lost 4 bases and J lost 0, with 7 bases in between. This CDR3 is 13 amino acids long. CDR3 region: CSAKLGSNQPQHF. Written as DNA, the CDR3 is TGCAGTGCTAAGCTTGGTAGCAATCAGCCCCAGCATTTT.

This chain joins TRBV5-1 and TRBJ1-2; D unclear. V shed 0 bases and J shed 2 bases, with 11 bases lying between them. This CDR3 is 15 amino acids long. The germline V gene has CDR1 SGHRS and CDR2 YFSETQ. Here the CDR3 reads CASSLGVTRNYGYTF. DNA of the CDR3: TGCGCCAGCAGCTTGGGCGTAACCCGGAACTATGGCTACACCTTC.

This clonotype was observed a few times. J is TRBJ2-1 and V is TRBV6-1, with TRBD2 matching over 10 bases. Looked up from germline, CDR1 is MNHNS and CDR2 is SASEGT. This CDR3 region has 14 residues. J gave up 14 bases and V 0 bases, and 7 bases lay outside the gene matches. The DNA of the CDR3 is TGTGCCAGCAGTGAAGCGCTCCAGGGACTAGCGAAGTTCTTC. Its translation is CASSEALQGLAKFF.

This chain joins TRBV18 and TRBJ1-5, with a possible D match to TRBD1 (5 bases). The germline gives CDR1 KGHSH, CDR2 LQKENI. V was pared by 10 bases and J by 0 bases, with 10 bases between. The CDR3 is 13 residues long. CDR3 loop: CATRADSNQPQHF. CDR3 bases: TGTGCCACCAGGGCCGATAGCAATCAGCCCCAGCATTTT.

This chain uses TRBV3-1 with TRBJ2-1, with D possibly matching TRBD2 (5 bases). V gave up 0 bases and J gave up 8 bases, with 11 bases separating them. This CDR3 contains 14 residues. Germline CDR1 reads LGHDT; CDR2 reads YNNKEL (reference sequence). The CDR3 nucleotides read TGTGCCAGCAGCCAAGATTTGGGAGTCGATGAGCAGTTCTTC. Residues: CASSQDLGVDEQFF.

The CDR3 here is CASSLYQGDEQYF. The CDR3 DNA reads TGTGCCAGCAGCTTATACCAGGGAGACGAGCAGTACTTC. The chain has TRBV7-3 and TRBJ2-7; D may match TRBD1 or TRBD2 (5 bases each). Germline V lookup: CDR1 SGHTA, CDR2 FQGTGA. The CDR3 has 13 residues. Trimming stripped 2 bases from V and 5 bases from J, with 10 bases between.

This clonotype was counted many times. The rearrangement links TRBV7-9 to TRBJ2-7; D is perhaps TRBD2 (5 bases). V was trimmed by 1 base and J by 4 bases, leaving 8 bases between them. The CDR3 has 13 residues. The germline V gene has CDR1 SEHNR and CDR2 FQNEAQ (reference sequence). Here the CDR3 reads CASSLGGRYEQYF. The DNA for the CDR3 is TGTGCCAGCAGCTTAGGAGGGCGATACGAGCAGTACTTC.

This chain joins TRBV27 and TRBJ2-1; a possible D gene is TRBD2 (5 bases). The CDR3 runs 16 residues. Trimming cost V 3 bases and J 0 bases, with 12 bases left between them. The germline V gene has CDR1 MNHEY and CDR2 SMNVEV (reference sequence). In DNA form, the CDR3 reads TGTGCCAGCAGTTTTATCCAGCGGAGCTCCTACAATGAGCAGTTCTTC. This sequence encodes CASSFIQRSSYNEQFF.

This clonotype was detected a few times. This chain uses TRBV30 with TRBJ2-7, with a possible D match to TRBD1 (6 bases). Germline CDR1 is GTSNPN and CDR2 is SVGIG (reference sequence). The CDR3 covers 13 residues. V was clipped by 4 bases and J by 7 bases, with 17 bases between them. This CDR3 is CAWIPHRVGEQYF. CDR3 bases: TGTGCCTGGATTCCCCACAGGGTCGGGGAGCAGTACTTC. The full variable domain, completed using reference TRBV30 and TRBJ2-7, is SQTIHQWPATLVQPVGSPLSLECTVEGTSNPNLYWYRQAAGRGLQLLFYSVGIGQISSEVPQNLSASRPQDRQFILSSKKLLLSDSGFYLCAWIPHRVGEQYFGPGTRLTVT.

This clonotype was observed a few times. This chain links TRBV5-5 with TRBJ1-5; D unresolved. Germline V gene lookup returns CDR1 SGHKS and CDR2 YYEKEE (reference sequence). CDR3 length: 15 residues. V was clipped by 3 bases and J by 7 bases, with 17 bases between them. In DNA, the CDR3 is TGTGCCAGCAGCTCAGCCGCCCTCCAGGACCAGCCCCAGCATTTT. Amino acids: CASSSAALQDQPQHF.

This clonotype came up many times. The CDR3 loop reads CASRYYPVTDTQYF. The CDR3 nucleotides read TGTGCCAGCAGATATTACCCCGTCACAGATACGCAGTATTTT. The gene calls are TRBV7-8 and TRBJ2-3; the D is unclear. V lost 6 bases to trimming and J lost 2 bases, with 12 bases between them. The CDR3 covers 14 residues. CDR1 and CDR2 (germline): SGHVS, FQNEAQ.

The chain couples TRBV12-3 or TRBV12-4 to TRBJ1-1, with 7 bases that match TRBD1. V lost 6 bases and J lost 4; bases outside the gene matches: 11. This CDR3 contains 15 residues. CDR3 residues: CASRSLQGFVTEAFF. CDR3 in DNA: TGTGCCAGCAGAAGCCTACAGGGGTTCGTCACTGAAGCTTTCTTT.

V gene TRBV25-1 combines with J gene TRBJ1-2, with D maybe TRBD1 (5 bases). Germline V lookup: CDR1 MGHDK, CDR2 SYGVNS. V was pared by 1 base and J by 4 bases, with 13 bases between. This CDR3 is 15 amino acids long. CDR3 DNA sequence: TGTGCCAGCAGTGAATCGGGGGGGAGAGGCTATGGCTACACCTTC. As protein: CASSESGGRGYGYTF.

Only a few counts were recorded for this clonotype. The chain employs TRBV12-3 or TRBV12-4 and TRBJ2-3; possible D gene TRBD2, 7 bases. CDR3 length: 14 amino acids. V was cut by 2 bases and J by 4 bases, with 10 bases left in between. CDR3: CASSLRGGADTQYF. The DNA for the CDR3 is TGTGCCAGCAGTTTAAGGGGGGGGGCAGATACGCAGTATTTT.

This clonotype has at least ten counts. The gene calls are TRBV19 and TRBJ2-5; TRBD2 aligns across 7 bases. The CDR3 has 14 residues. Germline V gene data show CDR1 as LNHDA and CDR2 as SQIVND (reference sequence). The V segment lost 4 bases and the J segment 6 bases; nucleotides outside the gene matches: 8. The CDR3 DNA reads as TGTGCCAGTAGTAGAACTAGCGCCTACCAGACCCAGTACTTC. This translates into CASSRTSAYQTQYF.